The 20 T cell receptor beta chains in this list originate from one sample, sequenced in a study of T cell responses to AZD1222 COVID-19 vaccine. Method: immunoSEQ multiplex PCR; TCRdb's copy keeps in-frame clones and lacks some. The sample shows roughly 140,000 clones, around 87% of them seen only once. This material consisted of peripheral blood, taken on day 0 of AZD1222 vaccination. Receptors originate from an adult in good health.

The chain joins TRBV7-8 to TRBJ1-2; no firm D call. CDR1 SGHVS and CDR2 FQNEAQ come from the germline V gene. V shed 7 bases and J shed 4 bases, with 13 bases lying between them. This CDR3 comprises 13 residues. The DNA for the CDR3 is TGTGCCAGCAATCGGGATCGCCTCTATGGCTACACCTTC. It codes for CASNRDRLYGYTF.

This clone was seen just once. DNA for the CDR3: TGTGCCAGCCTAGGCGGGCAGGGGGCCACTGAAGCTTTCTTT. Translation: CASLGGQGATEAFF. The V gene is TRBV6-5, the J gene TRBJ1-1, with 8 bases that match TRBD1. Trimming took 8 bases from V and 4 from J; bases not matched to a gene: 9. From germline, CDR1 is MNHEY and CDR2 SVGAGI. The length of the CDR3 is 14 residues.

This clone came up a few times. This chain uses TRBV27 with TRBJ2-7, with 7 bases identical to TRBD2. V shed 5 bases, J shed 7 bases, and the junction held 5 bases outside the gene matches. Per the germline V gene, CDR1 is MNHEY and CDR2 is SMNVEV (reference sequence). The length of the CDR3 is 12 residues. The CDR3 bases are TGTGCCAGCAGTGGGAGGGATGAGGAGCAGTACTTC. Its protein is CASSGRDEEQYF.

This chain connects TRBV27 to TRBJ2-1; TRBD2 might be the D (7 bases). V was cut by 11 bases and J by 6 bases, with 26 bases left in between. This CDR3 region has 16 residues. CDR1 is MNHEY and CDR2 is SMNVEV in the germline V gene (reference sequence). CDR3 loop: CAHIPAGRGIVNEQFF. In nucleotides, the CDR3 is TGTGCCCACATCCCAGCGGGAAGGGGGATTGTCAATGAGCAGTTCTTC.

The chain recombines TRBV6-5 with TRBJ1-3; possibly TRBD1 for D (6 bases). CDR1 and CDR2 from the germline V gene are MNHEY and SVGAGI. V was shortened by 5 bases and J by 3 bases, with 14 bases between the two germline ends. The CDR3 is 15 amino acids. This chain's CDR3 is CASSHPKGGGNTIYF. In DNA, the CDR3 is TGTGCCAGCAGTCACCCCAAGGGGGGTGGAAACACCATATATTTT.

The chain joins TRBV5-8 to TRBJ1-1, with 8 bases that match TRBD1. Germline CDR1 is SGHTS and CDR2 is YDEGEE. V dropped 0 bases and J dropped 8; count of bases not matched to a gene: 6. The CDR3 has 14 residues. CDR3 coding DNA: TGTGCCAGCAGCTTGGTTAGGACAGGGCTCGAAGCTTTCTTT. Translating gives CASSLVRTGLEAFF.

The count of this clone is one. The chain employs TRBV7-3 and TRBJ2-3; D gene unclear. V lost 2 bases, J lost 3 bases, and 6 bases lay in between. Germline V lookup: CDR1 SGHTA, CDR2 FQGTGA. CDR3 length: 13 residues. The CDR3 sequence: CASSLEGTDTQYF. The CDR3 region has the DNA TGTGCCAGCAGCTTAGAAGGAACAGATACGCAGTATTTT.

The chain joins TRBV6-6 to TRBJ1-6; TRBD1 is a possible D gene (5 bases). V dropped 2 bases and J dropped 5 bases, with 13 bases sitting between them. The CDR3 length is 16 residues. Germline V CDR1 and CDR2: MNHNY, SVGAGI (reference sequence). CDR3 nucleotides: TGTGCCAGCAGTTACCCGACAGAACTAAATAATTCACCCCTCCACTTT. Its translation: CASSYPTELNNSPLHF.

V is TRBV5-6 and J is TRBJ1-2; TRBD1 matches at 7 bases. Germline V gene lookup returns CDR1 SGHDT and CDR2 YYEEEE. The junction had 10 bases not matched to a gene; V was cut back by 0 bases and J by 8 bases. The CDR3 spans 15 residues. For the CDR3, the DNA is TGTGCCAGCAGCTTGGTAGACAGGGCCGCGGAGGGCTACACCTTC. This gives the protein CASSLVDRAAEGYTF.

The CDR3 is CASSHRGGLGTF. The CDR3 DNA reads TGTGCCAGCAGCCACCGAGGGGGGCTAGGGACCTTC. The J gene is TRBJ1-2, the V gene TRBV3-1 (or the pseudogene TRBV3-2); D is possibly TRBD1 (6 bases). V shed 3 bases and J shed 14 bases, with 16 bases lying between them. Germline CDR1 is LGHDT and CDR2 is YNNKEL (reference sequence). There are 12 residues in the CDR3.

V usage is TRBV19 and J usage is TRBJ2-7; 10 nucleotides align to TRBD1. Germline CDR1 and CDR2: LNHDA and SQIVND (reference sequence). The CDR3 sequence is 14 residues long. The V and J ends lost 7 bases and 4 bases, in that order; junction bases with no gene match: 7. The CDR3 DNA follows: TGTGCCAGTAAGAGGGACAGGGGAAATTACGAGCAGTACTTC. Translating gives CASKRDRGNYEQYF.

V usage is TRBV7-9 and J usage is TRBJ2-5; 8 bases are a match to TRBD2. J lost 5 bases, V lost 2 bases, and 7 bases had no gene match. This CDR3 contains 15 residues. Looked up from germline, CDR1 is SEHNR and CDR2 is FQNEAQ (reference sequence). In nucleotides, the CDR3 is TGTGCCAGCAGCTTACGCGGGAGGTTCGTTGAGACCCAGTACTTC. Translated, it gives CASSLRGRFVETQYF.

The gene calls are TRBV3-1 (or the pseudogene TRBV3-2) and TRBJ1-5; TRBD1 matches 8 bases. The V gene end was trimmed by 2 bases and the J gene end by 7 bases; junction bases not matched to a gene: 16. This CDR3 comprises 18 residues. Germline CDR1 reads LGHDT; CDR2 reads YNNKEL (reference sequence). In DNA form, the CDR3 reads TGTGCCAGCAGCCAAACCGACAGGGGAAGGTTCCAAGGACAGCCCCAGCATTTT. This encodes CASSQTDRGRFQGQPQHF.

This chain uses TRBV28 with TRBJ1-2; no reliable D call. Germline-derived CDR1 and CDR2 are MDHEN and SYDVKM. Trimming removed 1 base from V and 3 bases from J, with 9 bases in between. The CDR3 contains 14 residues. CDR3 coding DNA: TGTGCCAGCAGTTTATCTGTCCCTCACTATGGCTACACCTTC. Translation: CASSLSVPHYGYTF.

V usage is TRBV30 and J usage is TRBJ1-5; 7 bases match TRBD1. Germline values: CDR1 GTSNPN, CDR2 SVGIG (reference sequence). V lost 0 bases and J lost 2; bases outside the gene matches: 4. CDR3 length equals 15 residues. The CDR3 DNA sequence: TGTGCCTGGAGTGTCAGGGGGTACGGCAATCAGCCCCAGCATTTT. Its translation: CAWSVRGYGNQPQHF.

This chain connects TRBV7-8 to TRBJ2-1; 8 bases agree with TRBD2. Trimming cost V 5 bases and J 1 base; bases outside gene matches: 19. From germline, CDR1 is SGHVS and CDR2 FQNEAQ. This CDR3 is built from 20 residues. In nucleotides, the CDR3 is TGTGCCAGCAGCCCCACCCCCCGGGGGTTAAGCGGGAGTTCCTACAATGAGCAGTTCTTC. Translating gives CASSPTPRGLSGSSYNEQFF. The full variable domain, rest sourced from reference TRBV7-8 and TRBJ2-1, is GAGVSQSPRYKVAKRGQDVALRCDPISGHVSLFWYQQALGQGPEFLTYFQNEAQLDKSGLPSDRFFAERPEGSVSTLKIQRTQQEDSAVYLCASSPTPRGLSGSSYNEQFFGPGTRLTVL.

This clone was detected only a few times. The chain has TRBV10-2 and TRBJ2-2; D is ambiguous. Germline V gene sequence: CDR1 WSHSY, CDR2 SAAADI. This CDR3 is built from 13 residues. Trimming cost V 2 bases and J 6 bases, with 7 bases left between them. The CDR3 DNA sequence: TGCGCCAGCAGTGAGGGGGTGCCCGGGGAGCTGTTTTTT. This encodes CASSEGVPGELFF.

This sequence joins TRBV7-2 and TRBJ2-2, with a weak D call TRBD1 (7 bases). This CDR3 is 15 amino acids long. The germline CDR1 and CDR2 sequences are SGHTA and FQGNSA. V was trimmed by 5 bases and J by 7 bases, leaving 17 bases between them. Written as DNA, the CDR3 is TGTGCCAGCAGCACCTACGGAGGGGGCAACGGGGAGCTGTTTTTT. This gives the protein CASSTYGGGNGELFF.

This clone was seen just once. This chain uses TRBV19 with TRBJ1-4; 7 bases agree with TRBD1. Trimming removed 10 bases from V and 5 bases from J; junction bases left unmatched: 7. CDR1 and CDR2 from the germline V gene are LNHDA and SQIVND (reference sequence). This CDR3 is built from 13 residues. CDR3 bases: TGTGCCACTTCCCGGGACAGAAATGAAAAACTGTTTTTT. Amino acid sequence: CATSRDRNEKLFF.

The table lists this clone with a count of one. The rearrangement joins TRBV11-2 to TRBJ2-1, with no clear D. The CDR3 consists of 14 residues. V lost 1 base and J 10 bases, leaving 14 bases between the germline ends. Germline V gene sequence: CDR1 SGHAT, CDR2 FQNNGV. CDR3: CASSLAAFMGEQFF. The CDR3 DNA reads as TGTGCCAGCAGCTTAGCCGCTTTTATGGGGGAGCAGTTCTTC.